This T cell receptor (beta chain) was identified in a study of blood T cell repertoires in COVID-19. TCRdb's table, derived via immunoSEQ multiplex PCR, lists solely in-frame clones and lacks some. The sample records around 250,000 clones, 65% to 85% being singletons. Trimming took 5 bases from V and 10 from J, leaving 15 bases between them. The CDR3 totals 14 residues. Germline assignment: CDR1 MNHEY and CDR2 SVGAGI. This TCR came from a woman aged 40 to 55 who had recovered from COVID-19. Sample: peripheral blood. The chain joins TRBV6-5 to TRBJ1-6, with D hard to call. The CDR3 region is CASSRLNDGSPLHF. The CDR3 nucleotides read TGTGCCAGCAGTCGACTAAACGACGGGTCACCCCTCCACTTT.